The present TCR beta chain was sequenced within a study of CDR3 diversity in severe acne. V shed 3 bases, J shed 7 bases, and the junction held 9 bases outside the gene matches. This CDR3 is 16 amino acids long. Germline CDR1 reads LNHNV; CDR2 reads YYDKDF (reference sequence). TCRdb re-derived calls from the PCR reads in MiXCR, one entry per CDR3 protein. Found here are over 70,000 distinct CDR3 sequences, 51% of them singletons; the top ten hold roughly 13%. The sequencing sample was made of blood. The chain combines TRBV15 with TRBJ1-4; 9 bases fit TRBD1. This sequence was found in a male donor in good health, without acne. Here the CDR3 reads CATSSPQGARSEKLFF. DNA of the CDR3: TGTGCCACCAGCAGTCCACAGGGGGCGCGATCTGAAAAACTGTTTTTT.